The entry below gives a single TCR beta chain sequence along with its context. Its antigen is undetermined. Every patient had mismatch repair deficiency by PCR or immunohistochemistry. The sample comes from a study of PD-1 blockade in mismatch repair-deficient tumors. Study-wide context: Patients had about 13 mismatch repair-deficient cancer types and were previously treated and progressing.

Some clones are missing from TCRdb's copy, which holds only in-frame ones; the method was immunoSEQ multiplex PCR. This table holds 40,000 to 60,000 clones, under 85% found once. Overall study results and limits: Rapid post-treatment expansion, then contraction, generally preceding radiologic response, marked tumor-resident clones.

The material was PBMCs, obtained before pembrolizumab treatment. The receptor was derived from an adult with mismatch repair-deficient cancer.

CDR3 residues: CASSFAGVHGGYTF. For the CDR3, the DNA is TGTGCCAGCAGCTTCGCGGGGGTCCATGGTGGCTACACCTTC. The chain is built from TRBV7-9 and TRBJ1-2; D possibly corresponds to TRBD1 (5 bases). CDR1 and CDR2 (germline): SEHNR, FQNEAQ (reference sequence). CDR3 size: 14 residues. Trimming stripped 3 bases from V and 7 bases from J, with 15 bases between.